One T cell receptor (beta chain) is described in this entry. Sequencing runs each yielded over 170 million TCR-beta sequences from 15-18 subjects. TCRdb processed the 5' RACE reads anew with MiXCR; each CDR3 protein has one entry. Of about 33,000 distinct CDR3 sequences listed, about 13% are singletons. CDR1 GTSNPN and CDR2 SVGIG come from the germline V gene (reference sequence). Trimming at V came to 4 bases and at J to 5 bases, leaving 5 bases not matched to a gene. There are 14 residues in the CDR3. The data were obtained in a study of neurological immune-mediated disorders. Regarding time point: longitudinal time-point 2.

This rearrangement joins TRBV30 to TRBJ2-2, with 9 bases fitting TRBD1. This clonotype originated in a woman between 40 and 55 years old in good health. The sequencing input was PBMCs. CDR3 amino acids: CAWNRGTGTGELFF. The CDR3 DNA sequence: TGTGCCTGGAATAGGGGGACAGGGACCGGGGAGCTGTTTTTT.